The rows below give T cell receptor beta chains drawn from one sample of a study of radiotherapy plus CTLA-4 blockade in lung cancer. TCRdb's table, derived via immunoSEQ multiplex PCR, lists solely in-frame clones and lacks some. The sample has approximately 81,000 clones; around 76% are singletons. The sequenced sample was peripheral blood, obtained from a patient treated with radiotherapy plus ipilimumab. The source of these receptors is a human donor with non-small cell lung cancer who had a partial response to radiotherapy plus ipilimumab. Some clones in this sample may be carry-over from other donors' samples. Each CDR3 is given with its conserved first and last residue. Fields, in order: J gene, clone size, V gene, D gene, CDR3 protein, CDR3 DNA. A D gene is named only where the DNA matches it firmly. Clone size is stated in some rows and not others, as once, few, many or a class when expanded.

>TRBJ2-7|few|TRBV27|TRBD1
CASRNRGWAYEQYF
TGTGCCAGCAGAAACAGGGGGTGGGCCTACGAGCAGTACTTC
>TRBJ2-5|NA|TRBV4-2|TRBD2
CASSHLAVQETQYF
TGTGCCAGCAGCCACCTAGCGGTACAAGAGACCCAGTACTTC
>TRBJ2-1|NA|TRBV19|TRBD1
CASRPRQGMTNSRYNEQFF
TGTGCCAGTAGGCCCCGACAGGGGATGACCAACTCTCGATACAATGAGCAGTTCTTC
>TRBJ1-1|few|TRBV19|NA
CASNLQGAGVTEAFF
TGTGCCAGTAACCTACAGGGCGCAGGAGTCACTGAAGCTTTCTTT
>TRBJ1-2|NA|TRBV6-5|NA
CASSYTDRGYGYTF
TGTGCCAGCAGTTACACTGACCGAGGCTATGGCTACACCTTC
>TRBJ1-4|NA|TRBV10-3|TRBD1
CAISDAGGDEKLFF
TGTGCCATCAGTGACGCAGGGGGCGATGAAAAACTGTTTTTT
>TRBJ1-6|NA|TRBV9|NA
CASSAEGLGNSPLHF
TGTGCCAGCAGCGCTGAGGGACTGGGGAATTCACCCCTCCACTTT
>TRBJ2-5|NA|TRBV9|TRBD1
CASSPRDSAQETQYF
TGTGCCAGCAGCCCCCGGGACAGCGCTCAAGAGACCCAGTACTTC
>TRBJ2-7|NA|TRBV5-4|NA
CASSLGYGQNAPEQYF
TGTGCCAGCAGTCTCGGGTACGGACAGAACGCGCCCGAGCAGTACTTC
>TRBJ2-1|NA|TRBV2|TRBD1
CASSGPGQGVEQFF
TGTGCCAGCAGTGGACCGGGACAGGGGGTTGAGCAGTTCTTC
>TRBJ2-2|NA|TRBV19|NA
CASKERNTGELFF
TGTGCCAGTAAGGAGCGGAACACCGGGGAGCTGTTTTTT
>TRBJ1-2|NA|TRBV5-3|TRBD1
CARSLGKGGAYGYTF
TGTGCCAGAAGCTTGGGTAAAGGGGGCGCCTATGGCTACACCTTC
>TRBJ1-1|NA|TRBV7-2|NA
CASSRTRVGTDTEAFF
TGTGCCAGCAGCCGAACCAGGGTAGGAACGGACACTGAAGCTTTCTTT
>TRBJ2-1|NA|TRBV5-5|TRBD2
CASTLLAGPSSYNEQFF
TGTGCCAGCACCCTACTAGCGGGACCTAGCTCCTACAATGAGCAGTTCTTC
>TRBJ1-6|NA|TRBV6-5|NA
CASSPLYRSNSPLHF
TGTGCCAGCAGTCCTCTTTACAGGAGTAATTCACCCCTCCACTTT
>TRBJ2-1|NA|TRBV7-9|TRBD2
CASSLAWRGGSYNEQFF
TGTGCCAGCAGCTTAGCGTGGCGGGGGGGTTCCTACAATGAGCAGTTCTTC
>TRBJ2-3|NA|TRBV5-1|NA
CASSLGAAFTDTQYF
TGCGCCAGCAGCTTGGGGGCAGCCTTCACAGATACGCAGTATTTT
>TRBJ2-7|NA|TRBV21-1|NA
CASSKEGTGTYEQYF
TGTGCCAGCAGCAAAGAGGGTACGGGGACCTACGAGCAGTACTTC
>TRBJ2-3|NA|TRBV9|TRBD2
CASSFRLLADTQYF
TGTGCCAGCAGCTTTCGCTTACTAGCGGATACGCAGTATTTT
>TRBJ2-2|NA|TRBV18|TRBD1
CASSPDRARTGELFF
TGTGCCAGCTCACCGGACAGGGCCCGCACCGGGGAGCTGTTTTTT
>TRBJ1-1|NA|TRBV29-1|NA
CSGGDSYTEAFF
TGCAGCGGGGGTGACAGCTACACTGAAGCTTTCTTT
>TRBJ1-1|NA|TRBV11-3|NA
CASSLGGAMNTEAFF
TGTGCCAGCAGCTTAGGGGGAGCCATGAACACTGAAGCTTTCTTT
>TRBJ2-2|NA|TRBV7-8|NA
CASSATSLNTGELFF
TGTGCCAGCAGCGCTACTAGCCTCAACACCGGGGAGCTGTTTTTT
>TRBJ1-1|NA|TRBV7-8|NA
CASSSISGGTVNTEAFF
TGTGCCAGCAGCTCAATTTCCGGAGGGACCGTGAACACTGAAGCTTTCTTT
>TRBJ2-1|NA|TRBV12-5|TRBD2
CASGPQLAGEQFF
TGTGCTAGTGGTCCTCAACTAGCGGGGGAGCAGTTCTTC
>TRBJ2-7|NA|TRBV7-6|TRBD1
CASSRETGGPYEQYF
TGTGCCAGCAGCCGGGAGACAGGGGGCCCTTACGAGCAGTACTTC
>TRBJ2-5|NA|TRBV7-2|NA
CASSLGLAIETQYF
TGTGCCAGCAGCTTAGGTTTAGCGATCGAGACCCAGTACTTC
>TRBJ2-7|few|TRBV10-1|NA
CASSEVGQYEQYF
TGCGCCAGCAGTGAAGTCGGACAATACGAGCAGTACTTC
>TRBJ2-2|NA|TRBV18|NA
CASSPRSQLLNTGELFF
TGTGCCAGCTCACCACGGTCTCAACTCCTGAACACCGGGGAGCTGTTTTTT
>TRBJ1-2|few|TRBV5-8|TRBD1
CASRHRGQNGYTF
TGTGCCAGCAGACACAGGGGGCAGAATGGCTACACCTTC
>TRBJ1-2|NA|TRBV7-8|TRBD1
CASSARTGVLNYGYTF
TGTGCCAGCAGCGCTCGGACAGGGGTCCTCAACTATGGCTACACCTTC
>TRBJ2-1|NA|TRBV19|TRBD2
CASSTGTSIHEQFF
TGTGCCAGTAGTACCGGGACTAGCATCCATGAGCAGTTCTTC
>TRBJ2-7|NA|TRBV14|TRBD1
CASSLRDRHYLSYEQYF
TGTGCCAGCAGCCTCCGGGACAGACATTACCTTAGCTACGAGCAGTACTTC
>TRBJ1-2|NA|TRBV19|NA
CASTDSRGGNYGYTF
TGTGCCAGTACCGATTCGAGGGGAGGTAACTATGGCTACACCTTC
>TRBJ1-5|once|TRBV19|NA
CASNAGALGNQPQHF
TGTGCCAGTAACGCGGGGGCGCTTGGCAATCAGCCCCAGCATTTT
>TRBJ1-5|NA|TRBV5-8|NA
CASSFRVLYQPQHF
TGTGCCAGCAGCTTTCGGGTACTTTACCAGCCCCAGCATTTT
>TRBJ2-4|NA|TRBV28|TRBD2
CASSPPSGAGGDIQYF
TGTGCCAGCAGTCCCCCCAGCGGGGCTGGGGGGGACATTCAGTACTTC
>TRBJ2-7|NA|TRBV30|NA
CAWSVGQFYEQYF
TGTGCCTGGAGTGTAGGACAATTTTACGAGCAGTACTTC
>TRBJ2-2|NA|TRBV27|NA
CASTPFWLLNTGELFF
TGTGCCAGCACCCCTTTCTGGCTTTTGAACACCGGGGAGCTGTTTTTT
>TRBJ1-2|NA|TRBV6-6|TRBD1
CASSLGQDYGYTF
TGTGCCAGCAGCCTTGGACAGGACTATGGCTACACCTTC
>TRBJ1-6|NA|TRBV5-1|NA
CASSFGGGYNSPLHF
TGCGCCAGCAGCTTTGGGGGGGGGTATAATTCACCCCTCCACTTT
>TRBJ2-1|NA|TRBV7-9|NA
CASSLTGTTYNEQFF
TGTGCCAGCAGCCTAACCGGGACAACCTACAATGAGCAGTTCTTC
>TRBJ1-6|few|TRBV9|TRBD1
CASSPWTGTSPLHF
TGTGCCAGCAGCCCCTGGACAGGGACTTCACCCCTCCACTTT
>TRBJ2-5|NA|TRBV19|TRBD2
CASSTGLVGETQYF
TGTGCCAGTAGTACTGGACTAGTGGGAGAGACCCAGTACTTC
>TRBJ1-2|NA|TRBV5-4|TRBD1
CASSLQGAQNYGYTF
TGTGCCAGCAGCTTACAGGGGGCTCAAAACTATGGCTACACCTTC
>TRBJ2-1|few|TRBV4-1|NA
CASSQGGGFYNEQFF
TGCGCCAGCAGCCAAGGTGGCGGATTCTACAATGAGCAGTTCTTC
>TRBJ1-6|few|TRBV19|TRBD1
CASTPTGGHSPLHF
TGTGCCAGTACCCCGACAGGGGGACATTCACCCCTCCACTTT
>TRBJ2-5|few|TRBV7-3|TRBD2
CASSGRTSGGEVQETQYF
TGTGCCAGCAGCGGCAGGACTAGCGGGGGGGAAGTACAAGAGACCCAGTACTTC
>TRBJ2-7|NA|TRBV7-2|NA
CASSSPSYEQYF
TGTGCCAGCAGCTCACCTTCCTACGAGCAGTACTTC
>TRBJ2-2|once|TRBV7-2|NA
CASSAHRPNTGELFF
TGTGCCAGCAGCGCACACAGACCCAACACCGGGGAGCTGTTTTTT
>TRBJ1-2|few|TRBV4-3|NA
CASSRWRAGGYTF
TGCGCCAGCAGCCGCTGGAGGGCGGGGGGCTACACCTTC
>TRBJ2-3|NA|TRBV5-1|NA
CASHLQPGTSTDTQYF
TGCGCCAGTCACCTACAGCCAGGGACTAGCACAGATACGCAGTATTTT
>TRBJ2-1|NA|TRBV7-2|TRBD1
CASSARTGDHEQFF
TGTGCCAGCAGCGCGCGGACAGGGGACCATGAGCAGTTCTTC
>TRBJ2-1|NA|TRBV5-1|TRBD2
CASSLGAGGDNEQFF
TGCGCCAGCAGCTTGGGAGCGGGGGGGGACAATGAGCAGTTCTTC
>TRBJ2-1|NA|TRBV27|TRBD1
CASSLGTGEQFF
TGTGCCAGCAGTTTGGGGACAGGGGAGCAGTTCTTC